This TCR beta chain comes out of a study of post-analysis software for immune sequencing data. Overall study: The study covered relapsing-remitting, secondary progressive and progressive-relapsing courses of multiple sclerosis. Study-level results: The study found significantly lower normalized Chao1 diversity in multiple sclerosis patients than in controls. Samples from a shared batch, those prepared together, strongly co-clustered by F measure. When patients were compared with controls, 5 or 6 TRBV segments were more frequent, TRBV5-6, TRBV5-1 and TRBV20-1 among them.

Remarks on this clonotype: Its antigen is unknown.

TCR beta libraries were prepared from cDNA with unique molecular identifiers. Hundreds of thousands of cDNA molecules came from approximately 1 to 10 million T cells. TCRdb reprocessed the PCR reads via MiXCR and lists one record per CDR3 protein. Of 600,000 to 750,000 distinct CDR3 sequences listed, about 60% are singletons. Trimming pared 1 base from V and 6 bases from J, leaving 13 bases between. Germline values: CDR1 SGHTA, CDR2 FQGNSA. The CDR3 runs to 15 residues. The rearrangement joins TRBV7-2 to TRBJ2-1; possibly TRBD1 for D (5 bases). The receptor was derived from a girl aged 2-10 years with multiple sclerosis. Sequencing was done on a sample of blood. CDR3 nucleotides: TGTGCCAGCAGCTTAGGGGGCCCCTATGTCAATGAGCAGTTCTTC. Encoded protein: CASSLGGPYVNEQFF.